Shown below are 24 T cell receptor beta chains from a single sample sequenced in a study of cytotoxic CD8 clonotypes in ibrutinib-treated CLL. TCRdb's copy holds only in-frame clones and misses some; the assay was immunoSEQ multiplex PCR. The repertoire holds about 140,000 clones, with approximately 75% as singletons. Specimen: PBMCs, collected after 12 months of ibrutinib treatment. Receptors originate from a human donor with chronic lymphocytic leukemia.

J is TRBJ1-5 and V is TRBV7-9; D ambiguous. The CDR3 is made up of 17 amino acids. The V and J ends lost 0 bases and 0 bases respectively, with 12 bases between them. The germline V gene encodes CDR1 SEHNR and CDR2 FQNEAQ (reference sequence). CDR3 nucleotides: TGTGCCAGCAGCTTAGCGCAGGCAGATTATAGCAATCAGCCCCAGCATTTT. Translating gives CASSLAQADYSNQPQHF.

V gene TRBV21-1 combines with J gene TRBJ2-1; TRBD2, the D gene given by the table, was not confirmed from the DNA. TRBV21-1 is a listed pseudogene. This CDR3 comprises 14 residues. CDR3 sequence: CASSISGSCNEQFF. The CDR3 bases are TGTGCCAGCAGCATTAGCGGGAGCTGCAATGAGCAGTTCTTC.

V is TRBV30 and J is TRBJ1-5; 9 bases map to TRBD1. CDR3 length equals 16 residues. The ends lost 1 base at V and 0 bases at J; junction bases unmatched: 4. CDR1 and CDR2 from the germline V gene are GTSNPN and SVGIG (reference sequence). The CDR3 nucleotides read TGTGCCTGGAGTGCCCGACAGGGGGGTAGCAATCAGCCCCAGCATTTT. Translating it yields CAWSARQGGSNQPQHF.

The gene calls are TRBV7-2 and TRBJ2-3; 7 nucleotides line up with TRBD1. V lost 0 bases and J lost 0; bases outside the gene matches: 3. Germline V CDR1 and CDR2: SGHTA, FQGNSA. This CDR3 is built from 16 residues. CDR3 sequence (DNA): TGTGCCAGCAGCTTAGCCACAGGGGTGAGCACAGATACGCAGTATTTT. Protein product: CASSLATGVSTDTQYF. The variable domain in full, completed from reference TRBV7-2 and TRBJ2-3, reads GAGVSQSPSNKVTEKGKDVELRCDPISGHTALYWYRQSLGQGLEFLIYFQGNSAPDKSGLPSDRFSAERTGGSVSTLTIQRTQQEDSAVYLCASSLATGVSTDTQYFGPGTRLTVL.

V usage is TRBV27 and J usage is TRBJ1-1, with 10 bases identical to TRBD1. Germline trimming cut 6 bases from V and 2 bases from J; bases unmatched to any gene: 3. Per germline, CDR1 MNHEY and CDR2 SMNVEV (reference sequence). This CDR3 spans 14 amino acids. CDR3 amino acids: CASSGDRGNTEAFF. The CDR3 DNA is TGTGCCAGCAGCGGGGACAGGGGAAACACTGAAGCTTTCTTT.

The V gene is TRBV2, the J gene TRBJ2-2; D uncertain. The CDR3 covers 15 residues. Trimming removed 7 bases from V and 3 bases from J, with 15 bases in between. Germline V gives CDR1 SNHLY, CDR2 FYNNEI. CDR3 residues: CASTRIRLDTGELFF. The DNA of the CDR3 is TGTGCCAGCACGAGAATTAGGTTAGACACCGGGGAGCTGTTTTTT. The complete variable domain, with remaining parts taken from reference TRBV2 and TRBJ2-2, reads EPEVTQTPSHQVTQMGQEVILRCVPISNHLYFYWYRQILGQKVEFLVSFYNNEISEKSEIFDDQFSVERPDGSNFTLKIRSTKLEDSAMYFCASTRIRLDTGELFFGEGSRLTVL.

CDR3 nucleotide sequence: TGTGCCAGCAGCCAAAGGTCAGGGGGGGACGATGAGCAGTTCTTC. This translates into CASSQRSGGDDEQFF. V is TRBV4-2 and J is TRBJ2-1; D assignment may be TRBD1 or TRBD2 (7 bases each). The CDR3 covers 15 residues. Germline loops: CDR1 LGHNA, CDR2 YNFKEQ. V lost 2 bases and J lost 8, with 16 bases in between.

The V gene is TRBV9, the J gene TRBJ1-2, with D possibly matching TRBD1 (5 bases). This CDR3 contains 14 residues. Germline V lookup: CDR1 SGDLS, CDR2 YYNGEE. V was trimmed by 4 bases and J by 2 bases, leaving 12 bases between them. The CDR3 is CASSPRSGNYGYTF. The CDR3 nucleotides are TGTGCCAGCAGCCCTCGCTCAGGGAACTATGGCTACACCTTC.

The genes are TRBV30 and TRBJ1-3, with D maybe TRBD1 (5 bases). The CDR3 is made up of 14 amino acids. Per the germline V gene, CDR1 is GTSNPN and CDR2 is SVGIG (reference sequence). V lost 4 bases, J lost 2 bases, and 12 bases lay in between. The CDR3 DNA reads TGTGCCTGGAATGCGGTGGGGGCTGGAAACACCATATATTTT. Translated: CAWNAVGAGNTIYF.

This rearrangement joins TRBV18 to TRBJ1-4; TRBD1 is a possible D gene (6 bases). Between the trimmed V and J ends, which lost 8 bases and 4 bases, there was a span of 11 bases. This CDR3 is 13 amino acids long. Germline values: CDR1 KGHSH, CDR2 LQKENI. The CDR3 region has the DNA TGTGCCAGCCGTACAGGGCTTAATGAAAAACTGTTTTTT. Translating gives CASRTGLNEKLFF.

This rearrangement joins TRBV5-6 to TRBJ2-3, with 7 bases identical to TRBD1. V gave up 0 bases and J gave up 1 base; unmatched junction bases: 8. The CDR3 consists of 17 residues. Germline CDR1 and CDR2: SGHDT and YYEEEE. CDR3 loop: CASSLGAMGQRTDTQYF. The CDR3 bases are TGTGCCAGCAGCTTGGGGGCGATGGGACAGCGCACAGATACGCAGTATTTT.

The CDR3: CASSSRDRTSREQFF. The DNA for the CDR3 is TGTGCCAGCAGCTCTCGGGACAGGACCAGTCGTGAGCAGTTCTTC. The chain employs TRBV7-8 and TRBJ2-1; the match to TRBD1 covers 8 bases. CDR1 is SGHVS and CDR2 is FQNEAQ in the germline V gene. This CDR3 contains 15 residues. The J segment lost 9 bases and the V segment lost 4 bases, leaving 11 bases of the junction unmatched.

V is TRBV15 and J is TRBJ2-7; D not resolved. V lost 1 base and J 4 bases, leaving 5 bases between the germline ends. The CDR3 length is 12 residues. Germline-derived CDR1 and CDR2 are LNHNV and YYDKDF (reference sequence). The CDR3 loop reads CATSRGPYEQYF. The DNA of the CDR3 is TGTGCCACCAGCAGAGGGCCTTACGAGCAGTACTTC.

This clone was observed once. The V call is TRBV6-5, the J call TRBJ2-1, with D perhaps matching TRBD2 (6 bases). The CDR3 extends over 12 amino acids. Germline V gene data show CDR1 as MNHEY and CDR2 as SVGAGI. V dropped 6 bases and J dropped 4 bases, with 7 bases sitting between them. DNA for the CDR3: TGTGCCAGCAGCGGGAGATACAATGAGCAGTTCTTC. The encoded protein is CASSGRYNEQFF.

This clone has just a few counts. V and J are TRBV19 and TRBJ1-4; 8 bases agree with TRBD1. In germline, CDR1 is LNHDA, CDR2 SQIVND (reference sequence). With 5 bases clipped from V and 14 bases from J, the junction kept 7 bases outside the gene matches. The CDR3 runs to 12 residues. The CDR3 sequence is CASSVRGDRLFF. The CDR3 nucleotides are TGTGCCAGTAGTGTAAGGGGGGACAGGCTGTTTTTT. The full variable domain, rest sourced from reference TRBV19 and TRBJ1-4, is DGGITQSPKYLFRKEGQNVTLSCEQNLNHDAMYWYRQDPGQGLRLIYYSQIVNDFQKGDIAEGYSVSREKKESFPLTVTSAQKNPTAFYLCASSVRGDRLFFGSGTQLSVL.

This clone was detected only a few times. The J gene is TRBJ2-2, the V gene TRBV5-1, with D unclear. Germline CDR1 SGHRS, CDR2 YFSETQ. V lost 3 bases and J lost 7, with 10 bases in between. CDR3 size: 13 residues. The CDR3 spells CASSSIQGGELFF. The CDR3 nucleotides are TGCGCCAGCAGCTCGATACAAGGCGGGGAGCTGTTTTTT. The variable domain in full, with the rest retrieved from reference TRBV5-1 and TRBJ2-2, is KAGVTQTPRYLIKTRGQQVTLSCSPISGHRSVSWYQQTPGQGLQFLFEYFSETQRNKGNFPGRFSGRQFSNSRSEMNVSTLELGDSALYLCASSSIQGGELFFGEGSRLTVL.

The chain uses TRBV7-2 and TRBJ2-7; 7 positions agree with TRBD1. Germline assignment: CDR1 SGHTA and CDR2 FQGNSA. V lost 0 bases and J lost 2; bases outside the gene matches: 1. This CDR3 contains 14 residues. The CDR3 region is CASSLAGTAYEQYF. The CDR3 DNA follows: TGTGCCAGCAGCTTAGCCGGGACAGCCTACGAGCAGTACTTC.

The CDR3: CASRKQGAGNTIYF. CDR3 DNA sequence: TGTGCCAGCAGAAAACAGGGGGCTGGAAACACCATATATTTT. This chain uses TRBV27 with TRBJ1-3; 8 bases align to TRBD1. V lost 6 bases to trimming and J lost 2 bases; unmatched junction nucleotides: 3. CDR1 and CDR2 (germline): MNHEY, SMNVEV (reference sequence). The CDR3 is 14 residues long.

This clone was recorded once. The chain recombines TRBV7-9 with TRBJ2-2, with TRBD2 matching 7 bases. Germline lookup yields CDR1 SEHNR and CDR2 FQNEAQ (reference sequence). This CDR3 is 14 amino acids long. Losses at the gene ends were 1 base for V and 6 bases for J; bases not matched to a gene: 2. The CDR3 DNA follows: TGTGCCAGCAGCTTAGTAGGACTAGCCGGGGAGCTGTTTTTT. It is translated as CASSLVGLAGELFF.

This sequence joins TRBV7-2 and TRBJ2-6; no clear D. Trimming removed 5 bases at V and 0 bases at J, with 11 bases between. Germline V gene lookup returns CDR1 SGHTA and CDR2 FQGNSA. This CDR3 region has 16 residues. CDR3 region: CASSPKVRSGANVLTF. The DNA of the CDR3 is TGTGCCAGCAGCCCCAAGGTTCGCTCTGGGGCCAACGTCCTGACTTTC.

This chain uses TRBV19 with TRBJ2-3; 12 nucleotides align to TRBD2. After removal of 5 bases from V and 4 bases from J, the junction contained 4 bases not matched to a gene. Germline loops: CDR1 LNHDA, CDR2 SQIVND (reference sequence). The length of the CDR3 is 15 residues. DNA of the CDR3: TGTGCCAGTAGTCCGACTAGCGGGAGTGCAGATACGCAGTATTTT. Its translation is CASSPTSGSADTQYF.

The CDR3 reads CASSSEGQETQYF. As DNA, the CDR3 is TGTGCCAGCAGCTCAGAGGGTCAAGAGACCCAGTACTTC. The J gene is TRBJ2-5, the V gene TRBV7-2; perhaps TRBD2 as D (5 bases). V was pared by 4 bases and J by 2 bases, with 8 bases between. The germline V gene has CDR1 SGHTA and CDR2 FQGNSA. There are 13 residues in the CDR3.

CDR3 in amino acids: CASSLPGGFYEQYF. The CDR3 DNA reads TGTGCCAGCAGTTTACCAGGGGGCTTCTACGAGCAGTACTTC. This chain links TRBV28 with TRBJ2-7; 8 positions match TRBD1. Germline CDR1 and CDR2: MDHEN and SYDVKM. The CDR3 covers 14 residues. V lost 2 bases and J lost 3; bases outside the gene matches: 3.

This sequence joins TRBV9 and TRBJ1-1; TRBD1 might be the D (5 bases). Deletions cut 5 bases from V and 11 bases from J, with 19 bases between. This CDR3 contains 13 residues. Germline CDR1 and CDR2: SGDLS and YYNGEE. The CDR3 region has the DNA TGTGCCAGCAGTGCCTCCACGGGGGTGGAGGCTTTCTTT. This gives the protein CASSASTGVEAFF.